Shown below are 20 T cell receptor beta chains from a single sample sequenced in a study of T cell responses to AZD1222 COVID-19 vaccine (dated by TCRdb to about 2021). Library construction relied on the immunoSEQ multiplex PCR assay. This is the immuneACCESS table as TCRdb keeps it, with only in-frame sequences that have V and J called. A part of the clones is gone; compared with another copy, unresolved V genes explain less than half, and the rest is unexplained. For this sample the table gives around 100,000 clones, of which just under 90% were detected only once. Roughly 15% of the sample comes from the top ten. The sample's time point label is to be understood as: baseline before first vaccination. Sequences were derived from peripheral blood, sampled on day 0 of AZD1222 vaccination. These receptors originate from an adult in good health.

This chain uses TRBV5-1 with TRBJ1-1, with a possible D match to TRBD1 (5 bases). This CDR3 is 17 amino acids long. Germline CDR1 SGHRS, CDR2 YFSETQ. Trimming stripped 4 bases from V and 4 bases from J, with 23 bases between. CDR3: CASSPRRWGNGTTEAFF. Here the CDR3 DNA reads TGCGCCAGCAGCCCCCGTCGGTGGGGTAATGGGACCACTGAAGCTTTCTTT.

The J gene is TRBJ1-6, the V gene TRBV6-5; 9 bases match TRBD1. This CDR3 is 14 amino acids long. Germline CDR1 MNHEY, CDR2 SVGAGI. J lost 9 bases, V lost 6 bases, and 6 bases had no gene match. CDR3 loop: CASRRTGAGSPLHF. CDR3 DNA: TGTGCCAGCAGAAGGACAGGGGCCGGTTCACCCCTCCACTTT.

V usage is TRBV6-4 and J usage is TRBJ2-3; D perhaps matches TRBD2 (5 bases). The germline gives CDR1 MRHNA, CDR2 SNTAGT. The CDR3 sequence is 14 residues long. The V end lost 4 bases, the J end lost 6 bases, and 14 bases lay between the germline ends. The chain's CDR3 is CASSVSGSKDTQYF. CDR3 coding DNA: TGTGCCAGCAGTGTGTCGGGGAGCAAGGATACGCAGTATTTT.

The rearrangement joins TRBV7-3 to TRBJ2-2; D ambiguous. CDR3 size: 13 residues. Trimming left V 5 bases short and J 1 base short, with 5 bases between. Germline CDR1 reads SGHTA; CDR2 reads FQGTGA. This chain's CDR3 is CASSQLNTGELFF. The CDR3 DNA sequence: TGTGCCAGCAGCCAGCTGAACACCGGGGAGCTGTTTTTT.

The chain links TRBV30 to TRBJ1-2; D call uncertain. The V end was cut by 0 bases, the J end by 6 bases, with 11 bases between. Germline values: CDR1 GTSNPN, CDR2 SVGIG (reference sequence). The CDR3 runs to 13 residues. CDR3 amino acids: CAWSVTLVHGYTF. The CDR3 coding sequence is TGTGCCTGGAGTGTAACTCTCGTCCATGGCTACACCTTC.

The table lists this clone with a count of one. CDR3 bases: TGTGCCAGCAGCAACGGTCCGCGGCCCTCGGAGTCCTACGAGCAGTACTTC. It yields the protein CASSNGPRPSESYEQYF. This chain joins TRBV21-1 and TRBJ2-7; the table gives TRBD2 as D, unverified against the DNA. TRBV21-1 is given as a pseudogene. This CDR3 has 17 residues.

The chain couples TRBV20-1 to TRBJ1-5; D gene ambiguous. The CDR3 contains 10 residues. CDR1 and CDR2 from the germline V gene are DFQATT and SNEGSKA (reference sequence). DNA for the CDR3: TGCAGGGAGTTCGGTCAGCCCCAGCATTTT. It yields the protein CREFGQPQHF.

The chain uses TRBV19 and TRBJ1-3; D call uncertain. There are 14 residues in the CDR3. Deletions cut 4 bases from V and 2 bases from J, with 9 bases between. From germline, CDR1 is LNHDA and CDR2 SQIVND (reference sequence). CDR3 sequence: CASSRPGPGNTIYF. CDR3 nucleotides: TGTGCCAGTAGTAGACCGGGCCCTGGAAACACCATATATTTT.

The V and J genes are TRBV3-1 (or the pseudogene TRBV3-2) and TRBJ2-7, with 14 bases aligning to TRBD2. The germline CDR1 and CDR2 sequences are LGHDT and YNNKEL (reference sequence). The CDR3 loop spans 17 amino acids. V shed 1 base, J shed 4 bases, and the junction held 6 bases outside the gene matches. The CDR3 DNA follows: TGTGCCAGCAGCCAAGCCCCGGGACTAGCGGGAGATTACGAGCAGTACTTC. Amino acid sequence: CASSQAPGLAGDYEQYF.

V usage is TRBV19 and J usage is TRBJ2-7, with D possibly TRBD1 on 6 matching bases. The CDR3 has 14 residues. Germline lookup yields CDR1 LNHDA and CDR2 SQIVND (reference sequence). The V gene lost 5 bases and the J gene lost 1 base, with 12 bases spanning the gap. CDR3 nucleotide sequence: TGTGCCAGTAGTCGAAACAGGGAATCCTACGAGCAGTACTTC. Translation: CASSRNRESYEQYF.

The J gene is TRBJ2-2, the V gene TRBV5-4; 7 bases align to TRBD1. The ends lost 0 bases at V and 6 bases at J; junction bases unmatched: 5. CDR1 and CDR2 (germline): SGHNT, YYREEE (reference sequence). This CDR3 spans 15 amino acids. Written as DNA, the CDR3 is TGTGCCAGCAGCTTGGACAGGGGTAGCGCCGGGGAGCTGTTTTTT. It encodes CASSLDRGSAGELFF.

This rearrangement joins TRBV5-5 to TRBJ2-5, with a tentative D call TRBD1 (7 bases). V dropped 2 bases and J dropped 2 bases, with 10 bases sitting between them. The CDR3 has 14 amino acids. The V gene's germline CDR1 is SGHKS and CDR2 YYEKEE (reference sequence). CDR3 sequence reads: CASSFPGGQETQYF. In DNA, the CDR3 is TGTGCCAGCAGCTTTCCAGGGGGGCAAGAGACCCAGTACTTC.

The chain links TRBV3-1 (or the pseudogene TRBV3-2) to TRBJ1-1; D is perhaps TRBD1 (5 bases). CDR1 is LGHDT, CDR2 YNNKEL, per germline (reference sequence). This CDR3 has 13 residues. With 6 bases removed from V and 6 bases from J, the gap between germline ends came to 14 bases. CDR3: CASSPGWGSEAFF. The CDR3 coding sequence is TGTGCCAGCAGTCCGGGGTGGGGGTCTGAAGCTTTCTTT.

The chain uses TRBV14 and TRBJ2-2; D remains ambiguous. V lost 0 bases to trimming and J lost 1 base, with 12 bases between them. The length of the CDR3 is 17 residues. Germline CDR1 is SGHDN and CDR2 is FVKESK. CDR3 nucleotides: TGTGCCAGCAGCCAAGACACCCTGCTAGGGAACACCGGGGAGCTGTTTTTT. Amino acids: CASSQDTLLGNTGELFF.

V and J are TRBV7-2 and TRBJ1-6; D is undetermined. Germline values: CDR1 SGHTA, CDR2 FQGNSA. This CDR3 has 16 amino acids. Trimming left V 0 bases short and J 7 bases short, with 13 bases between. CDR3 bases: TGTGCCAGCAGCTTAGCTGGGATCCCCGGGAATTCACCCCTCCACTTT. Amino acid sequence: CASSLAGIPGNSPLHF.

This chain connects TRBV6-5 to TRBJ2-2; 7 bases map to TRBD2. Trimming cost V 11 bases and J 4 bases; bases outside gene matches: 10. In germline, CDR1 is MNHEY, CDR2 SVGAGI. There are 14 residues in the CDR3. The CDR3 spells CAARRGVTTGELFF. CDR3 sequence (DNA): TGTGCCGCCCGACGGGGGGTGACCACCGGGGAGCTGTTTTTT.

The rearrangement links TRBV7-7 to TRBJ1-3; D gene unclear. The V gene lost 1 base and the J gene lost 0 bases, with 10 bases spanning the gap. This CDR3 has 16 amino acids. From germline, CDR1 is SSHAT and CDR2 FNYEAQ (reference sequence). DNA of the CDR3: TGTGCCAGCAGCTTAGGTCCATCCCTCTCTGGAAACACCATATATTTT. As protein: CASSLGPSLSGNTIYF. The full variable domain, completed using reference TRBV7-7 and TRBJ1-3, is GAGVSQSPRYKVTKRGQDVTLRCDPISSHATLYWYQQALGQGPEFLTYFNYEAQPDKSGLPSDRFSAERPEGSISTLTIQRTEQRDSAMYRCASSLGPSLSGNTIYFGEGSWLTVV.

This rearrangement joins TRBV15 to TRBJ1-5, with D maybe TRBD1 (5 bases). Germline-derived CDR1 and CDR2 are LNHNV and YYDKDF (reference sequence). The CDR3 is 15 residues long. Between the trimmed V and J ends, which lost 0 bases and 1 base, there was a span of 7 bases. The CDR3 sequence: CATSRERDSNQPQHF. The DNA of the CDR3 is TGTGCCACCAGCAGAGAAAGGGACAGCAATCAGCCCCAGCATTTT.

This sequence joins TRBV7-7 and TRBJ2-5, with TRBD2 as a possible D gene (5 bases). The CDR3 sequence is 17 residues long. CDR1 and CDR2 from the germline V gene are SSHAT and FNYEAQ (reference sequence). V lost 5 bases, J lost 5 bases, and 24 bases lay in between. The DNA of the CDR3 is TGTGCCAGCAGCGCCCGAGTATCTCTCCCGGGCGGGGAGACCCAGTACTTC. Translated: CASSARVSLPGGETQYF.

The J gene is TRBJ1-1, the V gene TRBV6-5; D not certain. The germline V gene has CDR1 MNHEY and CDR2 SVGAGI. This CDR3 is built from 12 residues. Trimming stripped 6 bases from V and 1 base from J, with 6 bases between. The CDR3 coding sequence is TGTGCCAGCAGAACGGGGAACACTGAAGCTTTCTTT. It is translated as CASRTGNTEAFF.